The 3 T cell receptor beta chains presented below share a single source sample, sequenced in a study of blood T cell repertoires in COVID-19. Clones were read by immunoSEQ multiplex PCR, and TCRdb kept only the in-frame ones, dropping some. The sample contains about 110,000 clones, less than 80% of which appear only once. The sequenced sample was peripheral blood. Receptor source: an older man with active or convalescent COVID-19.

The rearrangement uses TRBV14 and TRBJ2-5; D remains unclear. The CDR3 consists of 13 residues. Germline assignment: CDR1 SGHDN and CDR2 FVKESK. With 2 bases removed from V and 4 bases from J, the gap between germline ends came to 8 bases. This chain's CDR3 is CASSQFLGETQYF. In nucleotides, the CDR3 is TGTGCCAGCAGCCAATTTCTAGGAGAGACCCAGTACTTC.

This clone has a single count. The rearrangement links TRBV27 to TRBJ2-1; 9 bases align to TRBD1. Germline V gene lookup returns CDR1 MNHEY and CDR2 SMNVEV (reference sequence). The CDR3 runs to 14 residues. V was pared by 7 bases and J by 5 bases, with 6 bases of the junction left unmatched. The CDR3: CASTRDRAHNEQFF. CDR3 DNA sequence: TGTGCCAGCACCCGGGACAGGGCTCACAATGAGCAGTTCTTC.

The J gene is TRBJ2-7, the V gene TRBV12-3 or TRBV12-4; perhaps TRBD1 as D (5 bases). CDR3 length: 12 residues. The germline V and J ends were trimmed by 8 bases and 0 bases, with 8 bases remaining between them. The CDR3 region is CASGALSYEQYF. CDR3 nucleotides: TGTGCCAGCGGGGCCCTCTCCTACGAGCAGTACTTC.